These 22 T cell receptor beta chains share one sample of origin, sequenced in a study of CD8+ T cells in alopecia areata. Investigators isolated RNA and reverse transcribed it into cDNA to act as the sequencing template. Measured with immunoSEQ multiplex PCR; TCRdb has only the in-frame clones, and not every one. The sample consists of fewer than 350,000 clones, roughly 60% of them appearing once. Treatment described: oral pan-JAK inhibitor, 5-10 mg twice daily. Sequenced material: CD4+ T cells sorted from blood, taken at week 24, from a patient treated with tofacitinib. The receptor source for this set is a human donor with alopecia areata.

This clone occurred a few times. DNA of the CDR3: TGTGCCAGCAGCTTAGGACAGCGAAATGAAAAACTGTTTTTT. Its translation is CASSLGQRNEKLFF. The V call is TRBV7-2, the J call TRBJ1-4; TRBD1 might be the D (5 bases). The germline V and J ends were trimmed by 1 base and 5 bases, with 8 bases remaining between them. CDR1 is SGHTA and CDR2 is FQGNSA in the germline V gene. The CDR3 spans 14 residues.

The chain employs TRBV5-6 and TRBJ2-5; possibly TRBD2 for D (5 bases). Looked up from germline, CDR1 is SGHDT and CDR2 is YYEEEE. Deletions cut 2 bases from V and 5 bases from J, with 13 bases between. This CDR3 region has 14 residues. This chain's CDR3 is CASSFHGVEETQYF. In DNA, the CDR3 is TGTGCCAGCAGCTTTCACGGGGTGGAGGAGACCCAGTACTTC.

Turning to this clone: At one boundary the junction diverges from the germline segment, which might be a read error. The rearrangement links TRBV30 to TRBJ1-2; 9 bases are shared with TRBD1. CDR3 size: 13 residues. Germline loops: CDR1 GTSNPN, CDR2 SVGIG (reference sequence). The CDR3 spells CAWSSTSPGQGHF. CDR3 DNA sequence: TGTGCCTGGAGTTCTACTTCACCGGGACAGGGTCACTTC.

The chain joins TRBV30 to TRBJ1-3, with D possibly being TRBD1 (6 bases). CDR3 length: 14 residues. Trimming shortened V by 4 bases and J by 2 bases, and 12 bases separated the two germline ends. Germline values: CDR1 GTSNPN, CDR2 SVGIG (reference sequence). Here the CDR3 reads CAWIPQGTGNTIYF. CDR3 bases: TGTGCCTGGATCCCTCAGGGGACTGGAAACACCATATATTTT.

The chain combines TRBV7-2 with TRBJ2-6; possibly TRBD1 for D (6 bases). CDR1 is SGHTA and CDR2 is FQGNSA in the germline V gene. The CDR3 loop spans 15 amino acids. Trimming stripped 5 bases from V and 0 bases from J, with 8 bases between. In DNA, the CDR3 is TGTGCCAGCAGCAAGGACAGCTCTGGGGCCAACGTCCTGACTTTC. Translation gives CASSKDSSGANVLTF.

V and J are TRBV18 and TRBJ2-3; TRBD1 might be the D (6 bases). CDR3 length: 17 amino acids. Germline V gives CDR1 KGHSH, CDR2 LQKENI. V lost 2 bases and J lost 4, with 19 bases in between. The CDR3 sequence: CASSPDGANRASDTQYF. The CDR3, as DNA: TGTGCCAGCTCACCAGATGGTGCGAACAGGGCCTCAGATACGCAGTATTTT.

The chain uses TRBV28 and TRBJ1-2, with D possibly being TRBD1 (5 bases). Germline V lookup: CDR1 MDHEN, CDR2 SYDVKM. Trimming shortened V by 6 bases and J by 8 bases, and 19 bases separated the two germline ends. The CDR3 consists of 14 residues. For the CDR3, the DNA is TGTGCCAGCAGGGACCGCAGGGCTGTTCGGGGCTACACCTTC. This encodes CASRDRRAVRGYTF.

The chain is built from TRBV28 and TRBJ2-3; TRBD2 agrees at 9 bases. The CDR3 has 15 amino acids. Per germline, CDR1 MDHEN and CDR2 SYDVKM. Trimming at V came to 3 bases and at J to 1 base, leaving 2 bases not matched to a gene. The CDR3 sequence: CASSLERGGTDTQYF. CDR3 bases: TGTGCCAGCAGTTTGGAGCGGGGGGGCACAGATACGCAGTATTTT.

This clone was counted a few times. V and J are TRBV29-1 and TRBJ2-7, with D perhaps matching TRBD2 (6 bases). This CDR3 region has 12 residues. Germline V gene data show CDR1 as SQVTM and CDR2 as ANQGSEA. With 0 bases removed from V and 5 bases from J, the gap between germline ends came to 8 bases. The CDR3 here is CSVEDGGDEQYF. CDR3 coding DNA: TGCAGCGTTGAAGATGGCGGGGACGAGCAGTACTTC.

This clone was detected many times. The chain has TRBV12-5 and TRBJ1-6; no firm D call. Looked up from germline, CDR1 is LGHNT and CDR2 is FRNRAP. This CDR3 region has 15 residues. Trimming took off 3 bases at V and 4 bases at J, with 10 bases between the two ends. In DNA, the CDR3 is TGTGCTAGTGGTTTCGGCGTGGGGTATAATTCACCCCTCCACTTT. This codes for CASGFGVGYNSPLHF.

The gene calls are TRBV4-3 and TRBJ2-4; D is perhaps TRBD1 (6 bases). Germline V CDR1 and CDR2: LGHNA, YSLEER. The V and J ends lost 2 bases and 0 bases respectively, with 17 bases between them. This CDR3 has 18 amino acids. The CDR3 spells CASSQITGTGIAKNIQYF. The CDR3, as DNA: TGCGCCAGCAGCCAAATAACAGGGACCGGGATAGCCAAAAACATTCAGTACTTC.

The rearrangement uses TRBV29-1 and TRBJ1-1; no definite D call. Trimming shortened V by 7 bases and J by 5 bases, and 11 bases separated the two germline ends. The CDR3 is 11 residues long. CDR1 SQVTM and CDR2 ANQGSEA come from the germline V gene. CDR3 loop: CSAELVTEAFF. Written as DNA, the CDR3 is TGCAGCGCCGAATTGGTGACTGAAGCTTTCTTT.

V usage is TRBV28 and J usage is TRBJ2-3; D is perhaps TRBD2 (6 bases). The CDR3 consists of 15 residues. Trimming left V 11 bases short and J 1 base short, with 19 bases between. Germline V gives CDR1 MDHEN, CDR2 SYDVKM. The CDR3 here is CASLLLGGGTDTQYF. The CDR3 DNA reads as TGTGCCTCTTTGCTCCTGGGAGGTGGCACAGATACGCAGTATTTT.

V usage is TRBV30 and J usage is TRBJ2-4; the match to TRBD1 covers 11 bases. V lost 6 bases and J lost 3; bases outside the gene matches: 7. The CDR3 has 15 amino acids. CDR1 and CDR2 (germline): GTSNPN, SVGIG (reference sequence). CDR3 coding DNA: TGTGCCTGCACACGGGACAGGGGGGGCAAAAACATTCAGTACTTC. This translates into CACTRDRGGKNIQYF.

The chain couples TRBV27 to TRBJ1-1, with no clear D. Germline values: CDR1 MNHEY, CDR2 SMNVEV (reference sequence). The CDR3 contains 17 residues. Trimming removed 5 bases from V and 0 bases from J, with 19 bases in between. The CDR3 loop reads CASSQQFTDRMNTEAFF. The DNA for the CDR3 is TGTGCCAGCAGTCAACAGTTTACAGACCGAATGAACACTGAAGCTTTCTTT.

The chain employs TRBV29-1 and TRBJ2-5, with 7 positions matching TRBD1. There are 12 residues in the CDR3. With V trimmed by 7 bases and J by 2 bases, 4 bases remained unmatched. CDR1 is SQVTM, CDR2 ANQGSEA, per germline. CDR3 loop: CSAAGGQETQYF. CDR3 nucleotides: TGCAGCGCCGCAGGGGGACAAGAGACCCAGTACTTC.

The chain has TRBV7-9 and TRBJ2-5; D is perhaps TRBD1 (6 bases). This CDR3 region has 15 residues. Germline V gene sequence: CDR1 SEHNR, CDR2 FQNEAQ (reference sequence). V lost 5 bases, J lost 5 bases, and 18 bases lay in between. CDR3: CASSPTPRGTETQYF. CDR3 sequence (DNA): TGTGCCAGCAGCCCAACCCCGAGGGGGACGGAGACCCAGTACTTC. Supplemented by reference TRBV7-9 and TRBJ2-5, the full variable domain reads DTGVSQNPRHKITKRGQNVTFRCDPISEHNRLYWYRQTLGQGPEFLTYFQNEAQLEKSRLLSDRFSAERPKGSFSTLEIQRTEQGDSAMYLCASSPTPRGTETQYFGPGTRLLVL.

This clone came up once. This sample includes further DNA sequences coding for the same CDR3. CDR3 residues: CASSLAQLNTEAFF. The CDR3 region has the DNA TGTGCCAGCAGCTTAGCCCAGTTGAACACTGAAGCTTTCTTT. The chain recombines TRBV7-2 with TRBJ1-1; no clear D gene. The CDR3 covers 14 residues. V shed 0 bases and J shed 0 bases, with 5 bases lying between them. Germline V gene sequence: CDR1 SGHTA, CDR2 FQGNSA.

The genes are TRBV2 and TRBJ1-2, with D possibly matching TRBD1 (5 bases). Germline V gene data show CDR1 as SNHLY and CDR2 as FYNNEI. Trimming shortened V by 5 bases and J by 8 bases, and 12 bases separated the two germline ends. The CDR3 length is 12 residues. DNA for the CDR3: TGTGCCAGCAGTCCCTCCAGGGAAGGCTACACCTTC. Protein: CASSPSREGYTF.

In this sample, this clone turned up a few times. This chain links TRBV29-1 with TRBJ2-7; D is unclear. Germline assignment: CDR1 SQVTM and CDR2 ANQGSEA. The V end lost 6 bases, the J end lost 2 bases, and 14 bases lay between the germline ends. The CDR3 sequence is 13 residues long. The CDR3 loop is CSVSDGRTYEQYF. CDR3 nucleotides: TGCAGCGTATCGGACGGTCGGACCTACGAGCAGTACTTC.

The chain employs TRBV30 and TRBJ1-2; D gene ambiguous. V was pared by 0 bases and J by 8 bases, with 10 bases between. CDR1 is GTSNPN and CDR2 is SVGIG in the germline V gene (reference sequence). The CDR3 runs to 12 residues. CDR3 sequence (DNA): TGTGCCTGGAGTGTGGACTGGGCGGGCTACACCTTC. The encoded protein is CAWSVDWAGYTF.

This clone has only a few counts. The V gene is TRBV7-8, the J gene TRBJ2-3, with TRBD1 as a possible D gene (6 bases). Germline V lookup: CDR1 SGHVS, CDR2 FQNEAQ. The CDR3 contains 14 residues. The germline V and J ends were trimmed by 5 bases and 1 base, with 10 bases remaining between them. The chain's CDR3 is CASSQQGGTDTQYF. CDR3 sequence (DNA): TGTGCCAGCAGCCAACAGGGAGGCACAGATACGCAGTATTTT.